This TCR beta chain was profiled in a study of blood T cell repertoires in COVID-19. Study at large: Spain, Italy and the United States supplied samples that represented acute and convalescent COVID-19. PBMCs, B-cell-depleted T cells, or T cells were the source of the cDNA or gDNA that made up the material.

Study processing details: Amplified reference gene primers provided the basis for estimating nucleated cell counts. Sequenced by immunoSEQ multiplex PCR; TCRdb stores in-frame clones only, minus some. V and J calls and clone size are given by that table; D and trimming were obtained from the DNA. This table holds approximately 300,000 clones, over 75% found once. The sequenced material came from peripheral blood. The clonotype originates from a man in his fifties or sixties with active or convalescent COVID-19.

CDR3 sequence: CASSQGTGYNSPLHF. DNA of the CDR3: TGTGCCAGCAGCCAAGGGACAGGTTATAATTCACCCCTCCACTTT. V is TRBV3-1 (or the pseudogene TRBV3-2) and J is TRBJ1-6; 7 positions agree with TRBD1. V shed 1 base and J 4 bases; nucleotides not matched to a gene: 1. The CDR3 has 15 amino acids. From germline, CDR1 is LGHDT and CDR2 YNNKEL (reference sequence).